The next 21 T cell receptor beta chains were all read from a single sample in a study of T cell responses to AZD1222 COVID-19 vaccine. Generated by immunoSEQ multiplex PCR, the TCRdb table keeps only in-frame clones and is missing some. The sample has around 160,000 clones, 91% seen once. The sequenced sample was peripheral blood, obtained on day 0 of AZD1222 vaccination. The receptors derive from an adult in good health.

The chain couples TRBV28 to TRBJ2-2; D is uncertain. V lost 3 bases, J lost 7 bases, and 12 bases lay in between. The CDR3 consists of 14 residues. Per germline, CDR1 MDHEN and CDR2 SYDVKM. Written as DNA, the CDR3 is TGTGCCAGCAGTTTCGATCTGGGGATCGGGGAGCTGTTTTTT. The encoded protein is CASSFDLGIGELFF.

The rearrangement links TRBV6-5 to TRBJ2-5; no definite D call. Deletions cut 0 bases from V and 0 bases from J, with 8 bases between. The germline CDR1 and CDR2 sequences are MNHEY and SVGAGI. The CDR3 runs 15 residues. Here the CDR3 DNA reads TGTGCCAGCAGTTACTCAGGGCCGTACCAAGAGACCCAGTACTTC. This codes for CASSYSGPYQETQYF.

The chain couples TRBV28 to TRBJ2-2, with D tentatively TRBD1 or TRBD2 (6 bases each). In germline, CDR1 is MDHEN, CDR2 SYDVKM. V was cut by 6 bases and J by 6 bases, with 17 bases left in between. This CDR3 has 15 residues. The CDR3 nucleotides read TGTGCCAGCAGCTTTAGTACAGGGAGGTCCGGGGAGCTGTTTTTT. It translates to CASSFSTGRSGELFF.

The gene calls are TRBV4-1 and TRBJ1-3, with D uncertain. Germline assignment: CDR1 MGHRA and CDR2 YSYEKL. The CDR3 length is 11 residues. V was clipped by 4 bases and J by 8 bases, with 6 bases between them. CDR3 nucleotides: TGCGCCAGCAGCCGGAAGGACACCATATATTTT. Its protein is CASSRKDTIYF.

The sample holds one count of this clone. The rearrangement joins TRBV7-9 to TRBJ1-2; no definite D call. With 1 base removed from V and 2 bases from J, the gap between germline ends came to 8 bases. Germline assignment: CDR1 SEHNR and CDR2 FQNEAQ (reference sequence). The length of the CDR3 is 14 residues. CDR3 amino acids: CASSLVGGNYGYTF. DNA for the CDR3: TGTGCCAGCAGCTTAGTAGGAGGGAACTATGGCTACACCTTC.

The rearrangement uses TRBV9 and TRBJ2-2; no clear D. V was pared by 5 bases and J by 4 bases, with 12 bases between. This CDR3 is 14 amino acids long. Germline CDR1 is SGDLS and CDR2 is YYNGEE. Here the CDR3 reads CASRSSVVTGELFF. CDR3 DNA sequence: TGTGCCAGCAGGAGCAGTGTCGTCACCGGGGAGCTGTTTTTT. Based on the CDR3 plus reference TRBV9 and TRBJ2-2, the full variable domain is DSGVTQTPKHLITATGQRVTLRCSPRSGDLSVYWYQQSLDQGLQFLIQYYNGEERAKGNILERFSAQQFPDLHSELNLSSLELGDSALYFCASRSSVVTGELFFGEGSRLTVL.

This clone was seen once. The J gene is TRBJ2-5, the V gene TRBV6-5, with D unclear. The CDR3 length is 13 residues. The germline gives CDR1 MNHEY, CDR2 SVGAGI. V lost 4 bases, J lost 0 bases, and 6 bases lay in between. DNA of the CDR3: TGTGCCAGCAGTTTAGTGTACCAAGAGACCCAGTACTTC. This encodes CASSLVYQETQYF.

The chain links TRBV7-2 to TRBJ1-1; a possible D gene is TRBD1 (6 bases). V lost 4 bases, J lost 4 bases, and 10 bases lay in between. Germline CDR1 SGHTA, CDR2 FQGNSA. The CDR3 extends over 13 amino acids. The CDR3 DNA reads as TGTGCCAGCAGCTCAGGGGTCGGCACTGAAGCTTTCTTT. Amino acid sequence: CASSSGVGTEAFF.

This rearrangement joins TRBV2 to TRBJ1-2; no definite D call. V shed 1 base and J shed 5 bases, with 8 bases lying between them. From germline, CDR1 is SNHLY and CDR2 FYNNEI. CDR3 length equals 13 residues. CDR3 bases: TGTGCCAGCAGTGAAGGAGCAGATTATGGCTACACCTTC. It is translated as CASSEGADYGYTF.

The CDR3 nucleotides read TGTGCCAGCAGTGCCCTAGCGGGGGCGTCTGGGGCCAACGTCCTGACTTTC. Residues: CASSALAGASGANVLTF. The chain links TRBV6-1 to TRBJ2-6; the match to TRBD2 covers 10 bases. Germline CDR1 MNHNS, CDR2 SASEGT. The CDR3 runs to 17 residues. V lost 4 bases, J lost 1 base, and 4 bases stayed unmatched.

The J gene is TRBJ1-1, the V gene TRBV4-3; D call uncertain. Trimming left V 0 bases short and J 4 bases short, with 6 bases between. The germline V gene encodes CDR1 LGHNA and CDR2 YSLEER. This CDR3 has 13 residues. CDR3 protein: CASSQEVSTEAFF. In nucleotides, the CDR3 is TGCGCCAGCAGCCAAGAAGTCTCCACTGAAGCTTTCTTT.

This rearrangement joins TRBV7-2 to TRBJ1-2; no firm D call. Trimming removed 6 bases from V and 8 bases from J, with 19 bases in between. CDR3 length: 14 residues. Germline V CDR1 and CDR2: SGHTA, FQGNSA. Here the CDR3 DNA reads TGTGCCAGCAGGGATGGACCCGCTCCCTGGGGCTACACCTTC. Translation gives CASRDGPAPWGYTF.

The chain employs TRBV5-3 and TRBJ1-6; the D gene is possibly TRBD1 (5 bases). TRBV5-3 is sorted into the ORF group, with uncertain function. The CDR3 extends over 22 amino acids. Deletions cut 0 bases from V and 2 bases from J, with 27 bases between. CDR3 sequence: CARSLEVWGPGFRSAYNSPLHF. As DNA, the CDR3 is TGTGCCAGAAGCTTGGAGGTTTGGGGACCGGGTTTTAGGTCAGCCTATAATTCACCCCTCCACTTT.

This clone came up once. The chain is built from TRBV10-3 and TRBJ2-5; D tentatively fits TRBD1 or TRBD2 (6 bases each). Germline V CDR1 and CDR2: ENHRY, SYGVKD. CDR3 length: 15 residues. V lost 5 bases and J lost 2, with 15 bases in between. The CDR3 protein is CAISLQGRGQETQYF. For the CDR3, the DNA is TGTGCCATCAGTTTACAGGGACGGGGGCAAGAGACCCAGTACTTC.

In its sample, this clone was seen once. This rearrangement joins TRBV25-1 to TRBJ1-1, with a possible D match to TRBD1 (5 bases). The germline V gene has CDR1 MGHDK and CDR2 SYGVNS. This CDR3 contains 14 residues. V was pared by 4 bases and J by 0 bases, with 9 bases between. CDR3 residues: CASSVAGVNTEAFF. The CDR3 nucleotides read TGTGCCAGCAGTGTAGCGGGGGTGAACACTGAAGCTTTCTTT.

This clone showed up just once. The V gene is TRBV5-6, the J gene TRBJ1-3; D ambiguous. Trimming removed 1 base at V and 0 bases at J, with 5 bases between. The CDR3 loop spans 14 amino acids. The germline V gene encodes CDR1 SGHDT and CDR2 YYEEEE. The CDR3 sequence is CASSLPDSGNTIYF. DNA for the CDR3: TGTGCCAGCAGCTTGCCGGACTCTGGAAACACCATATATTTT. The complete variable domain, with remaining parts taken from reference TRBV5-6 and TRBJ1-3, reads DAGVTQSPTHLIKTRGQQVTLRCSPKSGHDTVSWYQQALGQGPQFIFQYYEEEERQRGNFPDRFSGHQFPNYSSELNVNALLLGDSALYLCASSLPDSGNTIYFGEGSWLTVV.

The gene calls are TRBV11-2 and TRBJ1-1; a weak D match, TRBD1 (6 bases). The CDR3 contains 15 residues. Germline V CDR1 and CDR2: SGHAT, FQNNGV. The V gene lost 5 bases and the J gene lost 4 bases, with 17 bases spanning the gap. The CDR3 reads CASSPREGGSTEAFF. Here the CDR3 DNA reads TGTGCCAGCAGCCCCCGTGAAGGGGGGTCCACTGAAGCTTTCTTT.

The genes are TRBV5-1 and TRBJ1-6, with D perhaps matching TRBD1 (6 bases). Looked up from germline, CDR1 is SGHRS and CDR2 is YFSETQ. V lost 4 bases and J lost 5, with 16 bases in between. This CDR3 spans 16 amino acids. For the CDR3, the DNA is TGCGCCAGCAGCCTGACGGGGGCGGATAATAATTCACCCCTCCACTTT. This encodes CASSLTGADNNSPLHF.

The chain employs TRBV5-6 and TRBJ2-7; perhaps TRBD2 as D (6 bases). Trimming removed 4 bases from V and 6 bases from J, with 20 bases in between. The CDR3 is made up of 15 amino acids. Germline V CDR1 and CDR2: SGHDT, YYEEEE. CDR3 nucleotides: TGTGCCAGCAGCGGGATGGGAGGTCTGGAGCTCGAGCAGTACTTC. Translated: CASSGMGGLELEQYF.

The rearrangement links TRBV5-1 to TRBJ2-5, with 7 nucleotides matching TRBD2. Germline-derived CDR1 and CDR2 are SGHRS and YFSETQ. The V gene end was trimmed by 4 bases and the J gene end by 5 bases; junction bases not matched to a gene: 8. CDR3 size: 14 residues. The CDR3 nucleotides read TGCGCCAGCAGCCCGGGACTATTGGGTGAGACCCAGTACTTC. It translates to CASSPGLLGETQYF.

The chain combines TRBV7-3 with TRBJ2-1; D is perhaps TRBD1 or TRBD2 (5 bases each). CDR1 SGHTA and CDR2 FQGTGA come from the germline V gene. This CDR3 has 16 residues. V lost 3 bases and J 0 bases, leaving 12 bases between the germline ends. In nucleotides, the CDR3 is TGTGCCAGCAGCTTCACGGGGACCGGCTCCTACAATGAGCAGTTCTTC. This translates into CASSFTGTGSYNEQFF.